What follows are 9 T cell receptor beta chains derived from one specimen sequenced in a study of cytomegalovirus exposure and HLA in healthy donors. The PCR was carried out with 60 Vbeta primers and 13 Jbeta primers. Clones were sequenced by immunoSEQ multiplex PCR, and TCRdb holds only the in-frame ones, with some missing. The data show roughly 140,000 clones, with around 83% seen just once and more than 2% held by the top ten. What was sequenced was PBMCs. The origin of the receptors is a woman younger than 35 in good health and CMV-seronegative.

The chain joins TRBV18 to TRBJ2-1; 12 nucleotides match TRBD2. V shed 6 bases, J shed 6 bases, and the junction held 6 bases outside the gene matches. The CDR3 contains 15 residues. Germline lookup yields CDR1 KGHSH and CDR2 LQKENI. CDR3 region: CASSSTSGGFNEQFF. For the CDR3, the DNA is TGTGCCAGCTCCTCGACTAGCGGGGGATTCAATGAGCAGTTCTTC. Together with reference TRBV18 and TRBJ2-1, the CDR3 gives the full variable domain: NAGVMQNPRHLVRRRGQEARLRCSPMKGHSHVYWYRQLPEEGLKFMVYLQKENIIDESGMPKERFSAEFPKEGPSILRIQQVVRGDSAAYFCASSSTSGGFNEQFFGPGTRLTVL.

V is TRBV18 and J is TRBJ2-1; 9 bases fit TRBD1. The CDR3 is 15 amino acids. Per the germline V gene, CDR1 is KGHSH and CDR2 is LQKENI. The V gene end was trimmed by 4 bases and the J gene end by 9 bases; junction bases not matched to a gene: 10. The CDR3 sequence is CASSRSRDRAVEQFF. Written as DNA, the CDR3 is TGTGCCAGCTCACGGTCCCGGGACAGGGCTGTTGAGCAGTTCTTC.

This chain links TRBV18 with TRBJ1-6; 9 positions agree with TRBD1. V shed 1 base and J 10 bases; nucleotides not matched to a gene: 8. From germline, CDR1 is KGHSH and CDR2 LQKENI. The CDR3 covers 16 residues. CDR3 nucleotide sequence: TGTGCCAGCTCACCACTGCCCGGGACAGGGTTATCACCCCTCCACTTT. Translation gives CASSPLPGTGLSPLHF. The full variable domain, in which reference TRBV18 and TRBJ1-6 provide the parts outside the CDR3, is NAGVMQNPRHLVRRRGQEARLRCSPMKGHSHVYWYRQLPEEGLKFMVYLQKENIIDESGMPKERFSAEFPKEGPSILRIQQVVRGDSAAYFCASSPLPGTGLSPLHFGNGTRLTVT.

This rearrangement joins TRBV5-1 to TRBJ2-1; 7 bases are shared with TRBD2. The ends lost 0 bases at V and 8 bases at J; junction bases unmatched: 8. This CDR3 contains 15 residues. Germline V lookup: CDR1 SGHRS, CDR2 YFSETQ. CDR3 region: CASSLGGREIDEQFF. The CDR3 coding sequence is TGCGCCAGCAGCTTGGGTGGGCGGGAGATCGATGAGCAGTTCTTC.

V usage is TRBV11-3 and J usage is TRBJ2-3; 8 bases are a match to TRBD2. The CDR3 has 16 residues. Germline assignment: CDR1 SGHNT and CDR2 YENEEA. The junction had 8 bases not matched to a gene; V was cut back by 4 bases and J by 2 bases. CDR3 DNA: TGTGCCAGCAGCTCCTCTCGGCGGGGGGCCACAGATACGCAGTATTTT. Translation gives CASSSSRRGATDTQYF. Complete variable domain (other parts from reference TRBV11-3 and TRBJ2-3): EAGVVQSPRYKIIEKKQPVAFWCNPISGHNTLYWYLQNLGQGPELLIRYENEEAVDDSQLPKDRFSAERLKGVDSTLKIQPAELGDSAVYLCASSSSRRGATDTQYFGPGTRLTVL.

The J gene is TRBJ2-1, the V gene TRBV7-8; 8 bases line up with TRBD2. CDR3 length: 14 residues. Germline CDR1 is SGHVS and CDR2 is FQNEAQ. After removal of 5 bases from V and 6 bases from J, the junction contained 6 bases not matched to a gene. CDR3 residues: CASSQREIRNEQFF. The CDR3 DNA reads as TGTGCCAGCAGCCAGCGGGAGATACGCAATGAGCAGTTCTTC.

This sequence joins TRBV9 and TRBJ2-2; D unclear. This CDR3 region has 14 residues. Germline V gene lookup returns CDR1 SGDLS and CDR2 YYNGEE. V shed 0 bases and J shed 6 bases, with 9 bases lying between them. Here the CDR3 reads CASSVGGEAGELFF. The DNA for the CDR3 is TGTGCCAGCAGCGTAGGTGGAGAGGCCGGGGAGCTGTTTTTT.

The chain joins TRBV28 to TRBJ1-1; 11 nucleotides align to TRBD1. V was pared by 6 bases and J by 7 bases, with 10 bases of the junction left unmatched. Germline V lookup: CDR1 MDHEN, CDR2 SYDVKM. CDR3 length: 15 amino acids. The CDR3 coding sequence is TGTGCCAGCAGGGAACCCCTCGGGACAGGGGGTGAAGCTTTCTTT. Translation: CASREPLGTGGEAFF.

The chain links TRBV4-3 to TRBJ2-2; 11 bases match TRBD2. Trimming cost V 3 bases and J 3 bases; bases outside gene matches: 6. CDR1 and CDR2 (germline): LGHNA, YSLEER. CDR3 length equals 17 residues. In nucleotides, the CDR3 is TGCGCCAGCAGCCAGACGCTAGCGGGAGGCGACACCGGGGAGCTGTTTTTT. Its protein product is CASSQTLAGGDTGELFF.